A selection of T cell receptor beta chains follows, all from one sample in a study of Graves' ophthalmopathy and Graves' hyperthyroidism. TCRdb reprocessed the multiplex PCR reads via MiXCR and lists one record per CDR3 protein. The repertoire holds approximately 380,000 distinct CDR3 sequences, under 25% seen once, with around 3.2% in the top ten. Material: peripheral blood. Every receptor here comes from a woman aged 18-29 years with stable Graves' hyperthyroidism. Both conserved end residues are part of each CDR3. Each record gives: J gene, D gene, V gene, clone size, CDR3 length, CDR3 DNA, CDR3 protein. D genes are given only for firm matches. Only some rows state a clone size, as once, few, many or a class for expanded clones.

J gene: TRBJ1-1; D gene: TRBD1; V gene: TRBV19; clone size: many; CDR3 length: 16; CDR3 DNA: TGTGCCAGTAGTATGAGACCGGGACAGGGGAACACTGAAGCTTTCTTT; CDR3 protein: CASSMRPGQGNTEAFF
J gene: TRBJ1-5; D gene: TRBD1; V gene: TRBV6-4; clone size: many; CDR3 length: 17; CDR3 DNA: TGTGCCAGCAGGCCCACGTCGGGACAGTATAGCAATCGGCCCCAGCATTTT; CDR3 protein: CASRPTSGQYSNRPQHF
J gene: TRBJ2-2; D gene: TRBD2; V gene: TRBV2; clone size: .; CDR3 length: 14; CDR3 DNA: TGTGCCAGCAGGGGGACTAGCGCAACCGGGGAGCTGTTTTTT; CDR3 protein: CASRGTSATGELFF
J gene: TRBJ2-5; D gene: TRBD1; V gene: TRBV9; clone size: many; CDR3 length: 14; CDR3 DNA: TGTGCCAGCAGCTCCCGGACAGGGGAGGCGACCCAGTACTTC; CDR3 protein: CASSSRTGEATQYF
J gene: TRBJ2-7; D gene: TRBD2; V gene: TRBV10-3; clone size: many; CDR3 length: 17; CDR3 DNA: TGTGCCATCAGTGAGTCTGGTTTAGCGGGAGGAGGGGACGAGCAGTACTTC; CDR3 protein: CAISESGLAGGGDEQYF
J gene: TRBJ1-1; D gene: .; V gene: TRBV19; clone size: many; CDR3 length: 16; CDR3 DNA: TGTGCCAGTAGTATTAATTTCGGGACAAAGAACACTGAAGCTTTCTTT; CDR3 protein: CASSINFGTKNTEAFF
J gene: TRBJ2-5; D gene: TRBD2; V gene: TRBV20-1; clone size: many; CDR3 length: 16; CDR3 DNA: TGCAGTGCTAGAAACTCGCTAGCGGGAGGGCGTAAGACCCAGTACTTC; CDR3 protein: CSARNSLAGGRKTQYF
J gene: TRBJ2-5; D gene: .; V gene: TRBV7-2; clone size: many; CDR3 length: 15; CDR3 DNA: TGTGCCAGCAGCTCCGAAGAGGGGACCCAAGAGACCCAGTACTTC; CDR3 protein: CASSSEEGTQETQYF
J gene: TRBJ1-1; D gene: TRBD1; V gene: TRBV6-1; clone size: many; CDR3 length: 17; CDR3 DNA: TGTGCCAGCAGTCCGGGACAGCCGGTCGGGGCCCTTAGTGAAGCTTTCTTT; CDR3 protein: CASSPGQPVGALSEAFF
J gene: TRBJ2-6; D gene: .; V gene: TRBV6-5; clone size: .; CDR3 length: 13; CDR3 DNA: TGTGCCAGCAGTATACCCGGGGCCAACGTCCTGACTTTC; CDR3 protein: CASSIPGANVLTF
J gene: TRBJ2-5; D gene: TRBD1; V gene: TRBV29-1; clone size: many; CDR3 length: 15; CDR3 DNA: TGCAGCGTTGCGAGGACAGGGTTCCAAGGGGAGACCCAGTACTTC; CDR3 protein: CSVARTGFQGETQYF
J gene: TRBJ1-3; D gene: .; V gene: TRBV6-1; clone size: .; CDR3 length: 13; CDR3 DNA: TGTGCCAGCAGTGAACAGGGAGGAAACACCATATATTTT; CDR3 protein: CASSEQGGNTIYF
J gene: TRBJ1-1; D gene: .; V gene: TRBV28; clone size: .; CDR3 length: 15; CDR3 DNA: TGTGCCAGCAGTCTCTACCGGGACCCGAGGACTGAAGCTTTCTTT; CDR3 protein: CASSLYRDPRTEAFF
J gene: TRBJ2-4; D gene: .; V gene: TRBV20-1; clone size: many; CDR3 length: 15; CDR3 DNA: TGCAGTGCGTCCCCTGGGTTTAGCGCCCAAAACATTCAGTACTTC; CDR3 protein: CSASPGFSAQNIQYF
J gene: TRBJ2-2; D gene: .; V gene: TRBV19; clone size: few; CDR3 length: 14; CDR3 DNA: TGTGCCAGTAGTCCGGGACATGCAAGCGGGGAGCTGTTTTTT; CDR3 protein: CASSPGHASGELFF
J gene: TRBJ1-1; D gene: TRBD1; V gene: TRBV19; clone size: many; CDR3 length: 15; CDR3 DNA: TGTGCCAGTAGCCAACAGGGGACGCTGAACACTGAAGCTTTCTTT; CDR3 protein: CASSQQGTLNTEAFF
J gene: TRBJ1-1; D gene: .; V gene: TRBV12-3/TRBV12-4; clone size: .; CDR3 length: 12; CDR3 DNA: TGTGCCAGCAGCTCTGGGTGGGCTGAAGCTTTCTTT; CDR3 protein: CASSSGWAEAFF
J gene: TRBJ2-7; D gene: .; V gene: TRBV28; clone size: many; CDR3 length: 12; CDR3 DNA: TGTGCCAGCAGTTCCGTCCCCAGAGGGCAGTACTTC; CDR3 protein: CASSSVPRGQYF
J gene: TRBJ2-7; D gene: TRBD2; V gene: TRBV28; clone size: .; CDR3 length: 17; CDR3 DNA: TGTGCCAGCAGTTTAATCGTGACTAGCGTCCTAAGGGGGGAGCAGTACTTC; CDR3 protein: CASSLIVTSVLRGEQYF
J gene: TRBJ1-2; D gene: .; V gene: TRBV29-1; clone size: many; CDR3 length: 13; CDR3 DNA: TGCAGCGTGGTGGAACTGATGGGATTGGGCTACACCTTC; CDR3 protein: CSVVELMGLGYTF
J gene: TRBJ2-5; D gene: TRBD1; V gene: TRBV20-1; clone size: many; CDR3 length: 13; CDR3 DNA: TGCAGTGCCCTCGACAGGGCGTGGGAGACCCAGTACTTC; CDR3 protein: CSALDRAWETQYF
J gene: TRBJ2-7; D gene: .; V gene: TRBV28; clone size: .; CDR3 length: 15; CDR3 DNA: TGTGCCAGCAGTTTAGGTGGGGCAGGGATCCACGAGCAGTACTTC; CDR3 protein: CASSLGGAGIHEQYF
J gene: TRBJ2-7; D gene: TRBD2; V gene: TRBV28; clone size: many; CDR3 length: 15; CDR3 DNA: TGTGCCAGCAGTTCCTGGACTAGCGGGAGTTACGAGCAGTACTTC; CDR3 protein: CASSSWTSGSYEQYF
J gene: TRBJ1-2; D gene: .; V gene: TRBV2; clone size: many; CDR3 length: 10; CDR3 DNA: TGTGCCAGCAGTGAAGTCGGCTACACCTTC; CDR3 protein: CASSEVGYTF
J gene: TRBJ2-7; D gene: .; V gene: TRBV12-3/TRBV12-4; clone size: many; CDR3 length: 13; CDR3 DNA: TGTGCCAGCAGGCCGTACGCCTCCTACGAGCAGTACTTC; CDR3 protein: CASRPYASYEQYF
J gene: TRBJ1-5; D gene: TRBD1; V gene: TRBV19; clone size: many; CDR3 length: 16; CDR3 DNA: TGTGCCAGTAGCATGAACAAGGACAGGGGGGATCAGCCCCAGCATTTT; CDR3 protein: CASSMNKDRGDQPQHF
J gene: TRBJ1-1; D gene: .; V gene: TRBV19; clone size: .; CDR3 length: 14; CDR3 DNA: TGTGCCAGTACCGCGGGGGTGAGGGACACTGAAGCTTTCTTT; CDR3 protein: CASTAGVRDTEAFF
J gene: TRBJ1-2; D gene: .; V gene: TRBV7-2; clone size: many; CDR3 length: 14; CDR3 DNA: TGTGCCAGCAGCCGTCTGGGGGCGCCGTATGGCTACACCTTC; CDR3 protein: CASSRLGAPYGYTF
J gene: TRBJ2-7; D gene: TRBD2; V gene: TRBV7-8; clone size: many; CDR3 length: 16; CDR3 DNA: TGTGCCAGCAGCCATTTGACTAGCGGGAGGGCTGAGGAGCAGTACTTC; CDR3 protein: CASSHLTSGRAEEQYF
J gene: TRBJ2-3; D gene: .; V gene: TRBV6-1; clone size: many; CDR3 length: 13; CDR3 DNA: TGTGCCAGTGACAGAGAAAGTACAGATACGCAGTATTTT; CDR3 protein: CASDRESTDTQYF
J gene: TRBJ1-1; D gene: .; V gene: TRBV4-1; clone size: .; CDR3 length: 12; CDR3 DNA: TGCACCAGCAGCCAAGATGGGGGGAGCGCTTTCTTT; CDR3 protein: CTSSQDGGSAFF
J gene: TRBJ2-7; D gene: .; V gene: TRBV7-2; clone size: many; CDR3 length: 15; CDR3 DNA: TGTGCCAGCAGCTTAAGACAGACGAGGGTCTACGAGCAGTACTTC; CDR3 protein: CASSLRQTRVYEQYF
J gene: TRBJ1-5; D gene: .; V gene: TRBV12-3/TRBV12-4; clone size: .; CDR3 length: 15; CDR3 DNA: TGTGCCAGCAGTTCGGAGGACGCATGCAATCAGCCCCAGCATTTT; CDR3 protein: CASSSEDACNQPQHF
J gene: TRBJ1-1; D gene: .; V gene: TRBV5-4; clone size: few; CDR3 length: 17; CDR3 DNA: TGTGCCAGCAGCTTTATAAGTCTCGACAGACTGAACACTGAAGCTTTCTTT; CDR3 protein: CASSFISLDRLNTEAFF
J gene: TRBJ2-7; D gene: TRBD2; V gene: TRBV7-2; clone size: .; CDR3 length: 15; CDR3 DNA: TGTGCCAGCAGCCCGCGGGAGGAAGGTTCCTACGAGCAGTACTTC; CDR3 protein: CASSPREEGSYEQYF
J gene: TRBJ2-7; D gene: .; V gene: TRBV19; clone size: many; CDR3 length: 12; CDR3 DNA: TGTGCCAGTAGTTCAGCAGCCTACGAGCAGTACTTC; CDR3 protein: CASSSAAYEQYF
J gene: TRBJ1-5; D gene: TRBD1; V gene: TRBV10-3; clone size: many; CDR3 length: 15; CDR3 DNA: TGTGCCATCAGTGGGACAGGGACCTTCAATCAGCCCCAGCATTTT; CDR3 protein: CAISGTGTFNQPQHF
J gene: TRBJ2-7; D gene: .; V gene: TRBV30; clone size: many; CDR3 length: 14; CDR3 DNA: TGTGCCTGGAGTGTACGTGGGCACACCTACGAGCAGTACTTC; CDR3 protein: CAWSVRGHTYEQYF
J gene: TRBJ1-2; D gene: .; V gene: TRBV7-3; clone size: many; CDR3 length: 13; CDR3 DNA: TGTGCCAGCACAGCCCCGCAGGGCAATGGCTACACCTTC; CDR3 protein: CASTAPQGNGYTF
J gene: TRBJ2-7; D gene: TRBD2; V gene: TRBV7-2; clone size: many; CDR3 length: 15; CDR3 DNA: TGTGCCAGCAGCTTCCGGGGACTAGCCCCCCTCGAGCAGTACTTC; CDR3 protein: CASSFRGLAPLEQYF
J gene: TRBJ1-1; D gene: .; V gene: TRBV29-1; clone size: many; CDR3 length: 13; CDR3 DNA: TGCAGCGTTGAAAGGGTCTACAACACTGAAGCTTTCTTT; CDR3 protein: CSVERVYNTEAFF
J gene: TRBJ1-2; D gene: .; V gene: TRBV28; clone size: many; CDR3 length: 14; CDR3 DNA: TGTGCCAGCAGTTTAGAACAGGAGACATATGGCTACACCTTC; CDR3 protein: CASSLEQETYGYTF
J gene: TRBJ1-1; D gene: .; V gene: TRBV30; clone size: many; CDR3 length: 12; CDR3 DNA: TGTGCCTGGAGCGCCCGGGGCACTGAAGCTTTCTTT; CDR3 protein: CAWSARGTEAFF
J gene: TRBJ2-2; D gene: .; V gene: TRBV18; clone size: few; CDR3 length: 16; CDR3 DNA: TGTGCCAGCTCACCGGGATCGGGGGGCCTCACCGGGGAGCTGTTTTTT; CDR3 protein: CASSPGSGGLTGELFF
J gene: TRBJ1-3; D gene: .; V gene: TRBV12-3/TRBV12-4; clone size: many; CDR3 length: 13; CDR3 DNA: TGTACCAGCGGCGGAGCCTCTGGAAACACCATATATTTT; CDR3 protein: CTSGGASGNTIYF
J gene: TRBJ1-5; D gene: .; V gene: TRBV12-3/TRBV12-4; clone size: many; CDR3 length: 14; CDR3 DNA: TGTGCCAGCAGTTTAGGCGGGCCTGATCAGCCCCAGCATTTT; CDR3 protein: CASSLGGPDQPQHF